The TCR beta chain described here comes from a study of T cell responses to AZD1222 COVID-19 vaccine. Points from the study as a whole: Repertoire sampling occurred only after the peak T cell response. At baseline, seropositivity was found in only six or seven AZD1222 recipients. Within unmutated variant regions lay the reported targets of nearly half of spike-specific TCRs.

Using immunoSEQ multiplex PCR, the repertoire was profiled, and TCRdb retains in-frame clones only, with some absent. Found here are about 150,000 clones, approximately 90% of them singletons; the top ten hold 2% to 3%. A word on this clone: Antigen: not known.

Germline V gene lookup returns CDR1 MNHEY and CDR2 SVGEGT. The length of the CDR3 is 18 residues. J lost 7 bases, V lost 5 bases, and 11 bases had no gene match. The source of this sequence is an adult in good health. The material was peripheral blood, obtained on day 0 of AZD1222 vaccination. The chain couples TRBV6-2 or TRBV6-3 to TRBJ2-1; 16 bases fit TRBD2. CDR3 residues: CASSDYGTSGRARNEQFF. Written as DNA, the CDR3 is TGTGCCAGCAGTGACTACGGGACTAGCGGGAGGGCCAGGAATGAGCAGTTCTTC.